What follows are 20 T cell receptor beta chains derived from one specimen sequenced in a study of blood T cell repertoires in COVID-19. Here immunoSEQ multiplex PCR was the method, and the copy in TCRdb shows in-frame clones only, minus some. Of more than 200,000 clones detected, 65% to 85% appear once; the ten largest clones hold roughly 8.6%. Sequencing was performed on peripheral blood. The receptors originated from a man aged 35 to 55 with active or convalescent COVID-19.

The J gene is TRBJ2-2, the V gene TRBV7-3, with a possible D match to TRBD2 (6 bases). With 5 bases removed from V and 5 bases from J, the gap between germline ends came to 24 bases. CDR3 length: 18 amino acids. Germline assignment: CDR1 SGHTA and CDR2 FQGTGA. Here the CDR3 reads CASSLNQLSGTGTGELFF. In DNA form, the CDR3 reads TGTGCCAGCAGCCTCAACCAGTTATCAGGGACTGGGACCGGGGAGCTGTTTTTT.

The V and J genes are TRBV18 and TRBJ1-1; TRBD1 is a possible D gene (5 bases). The germline V and J ends were trimmed by 3 bases and 7 bases, with 9 bases remaining between them. This CDR3 region has 12 residues. CDR1 KGHSH and CDR2 LQKENI come from the germline V gene. The chain's CDR3 is CASSPGQIEAFF. The CDR3 DNA sequence: TGTGCCAGCTCACCCGGACAAATTGAAGCTTTCTTT.

The V call is TRBV7-9, the J call TRBJ1-2; weak D call: TRBD1 (6 bases). The CDR3 contains 14 residues. Germline CDR1 reads SEHNR; CDR2 reads FQNEAQ (reference sequence). The ends were cut back, 0 bases at V and 8 bases at J, with 13 bases in the middle. CDR3 sequence: CASSLAGASGGYTF. In nucleotides, the CDR3 is TGTGCCAGCAGCTTAGCGGGGGCGAGTGGAGGCTACACCTTC. The full variable domain, rest sourced from reference TRBV7-9 and TRBJ1-2, is DTGVSQNPRHKITKRGQNVTFRCDPISEHNRLYWYRQTLGQGPEFLTYFQNEAQLEKSRLLSDRFSAERPKGSFSTLEIQRTEQGDSAMYLCASSLAGASGGYTFGSGTRLTVV.

The rearrangement joins TRBV18 to TRBJ2-2, with D possibly matching TRBD2 (5 bases). CDR1 and CDR2 (germline): KGHSH, LQKENI. V was trimmed by 3 bases and J by 1 base, leaving 15 bases between them. The CDR3 is 17 amino acids. CDR3 sequence reads: CASSPRRLRENTGELFF. Here the CDR3 DNA reads TGTGCCAGCTCACCTCGCAGATTGAGGGAGAACACCGGGGAGCTGTTTTTT.

This clone occurred once. This chain uses TRBV4-3 with TRBJ1-4; tentative D call: TRBD1 (6 bases). The germline CDR1 and CDR2 sequences are LGHNA and YSLEER. V was trimmed by 1 base and J by 8 bases, leaving 17 bases between them. The CDR3 loop spans 16 amino acids. In DNA form, the CDR3 reads TGCGCCAGCAGCCAAGGCGGGAGGGGGGTCCAGGAAAAACTGTTTTTT. Translating it yields CASSQGGRGVQEKLFF.

The chain couples TRBV6-2 or TRBV6-3 to TRBJ1-5; 7 bases map to TRBD1. The CDR3 has 15 residues. The junction had 6 bases not matched to a gene; V was cut back by 5 bases and J by 2 bases. Germline CDR1 reads MNHEY; CDR2 reads SVGEGT. This CDR3 reads CASSSDRVGNQPQHF. As DNA, the CDR3 is TGTGCCAGCAGTAGCGACAGGGTGGGCAATCAGCCCCAGCATTTT.

The rearrangement joins TRBV5-1 to TRBJ1-1; 9 positions match TRBD1. This CDR3 has 16 residues. The germline V gene encodes CDR1 SGHRS and CDR2 YFSETQ. J gave up 5 bases and V 0 bases, and 8 bases lay outside the gene matches. The CDR3 region is CASSLGRTGEGTEAFF. In DNA form, the CDR3 reads TGCGCCAGCAGCTTGGGTAGGACAGGGGAGGGGACTGAAGCTTTCTTT.

This chain uses TRBV5-1 with TRBJ2-1, with TRBD1 matching over 8 bases. Germline CDR1 reads SGHRS; CDR2 reads YFSETQ. The CDR3 is made up of 16 amino acids. Unmatched junction bases numbered 8, after V lost 4 bases and J lost 2 bases. The CDR3 DNA follows: TGCGCCAGCAGCCCCTGGACAGGGCTGGCCTACAATGAGCAGTTCTTC. Translated: CASSPWTGLAYNEQFF.

The chain uses TRBV6-5 and TRBJ1-1; D perhaps matches TRBD1 (5 bases). Germline V lookup: CDR1 MNHEY, CDR2 SVGAGI. This CDR3 contains 13 residues. The V and J ends lost 2 bases and 8 bases respectively, with 12 bases between them. CDR3 in amino acids: CASSYGRGKEAFF. The CDR3 DNA reads TGTGCCAGCAGTTACGGTCGGGGGAAAGAAGCTTTCTTT.

This rearrangement joins TRBV19 to TRBJ1-1; D unresolved. The CDR3 length is 15 residues. V dropped 0 bases and J dropped 7 bases, with 15 bases sitting between them. Germline CDR1 is LNHDA and CDR2 is SQIVND (reference sequence). The CDR3 DNA sequence: TGTGCCAGTAGTATAGATCTGAGGGCGAGTAGTGAAGCTTTCTTT. This codes for CASSIDLRASSEAFF.

This chain connects TRBV7-2 to TRBJ1-1; D unresolved. V was clipped by 1 base and J by 4 bases, with 16 bases between them. Germline CDR1 reads SGHTA; CDR2 reads FQGNSA. The CDR3 is 16 amino acids. In nucleotides, the CDR3 is TGTGCCAGCAGCTTAGTCCCCAGAGGATTGGGCACTGAAGCTTTCTTT. Translated, it gives CASSLVPRGLGTEAFF.

The rearrangement joins TRBV12-5 to TRBJ2-2; TRBD2 matches 13 bases. CDR3 length equals 17 residues. The J segment lost 2 bases and the V segment lost 1 base, leaving 1 base of the junction unmatched. Germline V CDR1 and CDR2: LGHNT, FRNRAP. The CDR3 here is CASGLGTSGSNTGELFF. CDR3 bases: TGTGCTAGTGGTTTGGGGACTAGCGGGAGTAACACCGGGGAGCTGTTTTTT.

The chain links TRBV30 to TRBJ2-2, with 8 bases identical to TRBD2. From germline, CDR1 is GTSNPN and CDR2 SVGIG (reference sequence). V lost 3 bases, J lost 4 bases, and 16 bases stayed unmatched. CDR3 length equals 18 residues. The CDR3, as DNA: TGTGCCTGGAGGGCGGGACTAGTGGAGTATGATGGCACCGGGGAGCTGTTTTTT. As protein: CAWRAGLVEYDGTGELFF.

The chain links TRBV7-6 to TRBJ2-1; 7 bases are a match to TRBD2. This CDR3 has 16 residues. In germline, CDR1 is SGHVS, CDR2 FNYEAQ. V gave up 4 bases and J gave up 0 bases; unmatched junction bases: 6. This CDR3 is CASSSQAGSSYNEQFF. The CDR3 DNA reads TGTGCCAGCAGCTCGCAAGCGGGGTCCTCCTACAATGAGCAGTTCTTC.

Notes on this clone: The sample contains more than one DNA sequence encoding this CDR3. The chain employs TRBV7-2 and TRBJ2-1; 13 bases line up with TRBD2. The CDR3 runs to 15 residues. V lost 4 bases, J lost 6 bases, and 3 bases stayed unmatched. CDR1 and CDR2 (germline): SGHTA, FQGNSA. The CDR3 is CASSSRLAGGNEQFF. The CDR3 DNA reads as TGTGCCAGCAGCTCAAGACTAGCGGGAGGCAATGAGCAGTTCTTC.

The chain joins TRBV7-9 to TRBJ2-5; 7 nucleotides align to TRBD1. The CDR3 loop spans 17 amino acids. CDR1 is SEHNR and CDR2 is FQNEAQ in the germline V gene (reference sequence). V was pared by 3 bases and J by 2 bases, with 12 bases of the junction left unmatched. This CDR3 is CASSFGQDSSLQETQYF. CDR3 sequence (DNA): TGTGCCAGCAGCTTTGGACAGGATTCTTCCCTACAAGAGACCCAGTACTTC.

This chain joins TRBV9 and TRBJ1-4; D might be TRBD1 (6 bases). The germline CDR1 and CDR2 sequences are SGDLS and YYNGEE. Trimming shortened V by 3 bases and J by 6 bases, and 15 bases separated the two germline ends. This CDR3 spans 15 amino acids. CDR3 residues: CASSARGGVDEKLFF. The CDR3 nucleotides are TGTGCCAGCAGCGCGAGAGGGGGGGTAGATGAAAAACTGTTTTTT.

The chain employs TRBV7-9 and TRBJ2-5, with 9 positions matching TRBD2. J was trimmed by 5 bases and V by 1 base; bases with no gene match: 2. The CDR3 is made up of 14 amino acids. CDR1 is SEHNR and CDR2 is FQNEAQ in the germline V gene (reference sequence). DNA for the CDR3: TGTGCCAGCAGCTTAGACCTAGCGGGGGAGACCCAGTACTTC. Encoded protein: CASSLDLAGETQYF.

In this sample, this clone turned up a few times. The V gene is TRBV5-1, the J gene TRBJ1-3, with TRBD1 matching 8 bases. V shed 4 bases, J shed 0 bases, and the junction held 6 bases outside the gene matches. Germline V lookup: CDR1 SGHRS, CDR2 YFSETQ. This CDR3 has 16 residues. The CDR3 protein is CASSTMDRASGNTIYF. In nucleotides, the CDR3 is TGCGCCAGCAGCACCATGGACAGGGCCTCTGGAAACACCATATATTTT.

This clone occurred a few times. This sequence joins TRBV19 and TRBJ1-1; D remains unclear. This CDR3 is 14 amino acids long. V gave up 0 bases and J gave up 0 bases, with 5 bases separating them. The germline V gene encodes CDR1 LNHDA and CDR2 SQIVND (reference sequence). In nucleotides, the CDR3 is TGTGCCAGTAGTATAGATGACTTGAACACTGAAGCTTTCTTT. Translation gives CASSIDDLNTEAFF.